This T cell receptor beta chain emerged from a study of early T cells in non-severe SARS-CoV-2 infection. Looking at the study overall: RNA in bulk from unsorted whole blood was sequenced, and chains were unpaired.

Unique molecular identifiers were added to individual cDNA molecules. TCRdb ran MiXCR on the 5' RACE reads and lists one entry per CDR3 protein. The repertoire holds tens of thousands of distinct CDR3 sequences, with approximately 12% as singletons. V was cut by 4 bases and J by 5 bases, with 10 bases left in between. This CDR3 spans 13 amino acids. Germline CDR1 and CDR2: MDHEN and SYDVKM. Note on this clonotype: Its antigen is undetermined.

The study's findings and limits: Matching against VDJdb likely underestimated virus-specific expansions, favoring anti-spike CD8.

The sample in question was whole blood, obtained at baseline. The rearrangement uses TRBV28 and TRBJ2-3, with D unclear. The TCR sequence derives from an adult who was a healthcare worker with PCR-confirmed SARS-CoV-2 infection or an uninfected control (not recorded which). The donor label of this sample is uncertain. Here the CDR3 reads CASSYGYVDTQYF. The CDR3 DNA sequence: TGTGCCAGCAGTTATGGGTACGTAGATACGCAGTATTTT.